These T cell receptor beta chains were read from a single sample in a study of T cell responses to AZD1222 COVID-19 vaccine. Profiled with immunoSEQ multiplex PCR; TCRdb holds only in-frame clones, not every one. The data hold 100,000 to 150,000 clones, with about nine tenths observed a single time. The sample consisted of peripheral blood, taken 28 days after the second AZD1222 dose. The receptors come from an adult who received the AZD1222 COVID-19 vaccine. CDR3s include the opening cysteine and the closing phenylalanine or tryptophan. Each record gives: J gene, D gene, CDR3 length, clone size, V gene, CDR3 DNA, CDR3 protein. D genes are given only for firm matches. Only some rows state a clone size, as once, few, many or a class for expanded clones.

TRBJ1-2,NA,15,once,TRBV29-1,TGCAGCGTCGCCTATATGGTGAACCGGGCTTATGGCTACACCTTC,CSVAYMVNRAYGYTF
TRBJ2-2,NA,14,NA,TRBV6-4,TGTGCCAGCAGTGCCGCGGGGACTACCGGGGAGCTGTTTTTT,CASSAAGTTGELFF
TRBJ2-1,NA,17,NA,TRBV7-2,TGTGCCAGCAGCTCCCCCCCGGCGGGCAGGGCTTACAATGAGCAGTTCTTC,CASSSPPAGRAYNEQFF
TRBJ2-7,NA,16,NA,TRBV7-8,TGTGCCAGCAGCTTAGAGGTGCGGGACTGGACCTACGAGCAGTACTTC,CASSLEVRDWTYEQYF
TRBJ1-5,TRBD1,15,NA,TRBV19,TGTGCCAGTAGTAGGGGGACAGGGATTAGTCAGCCCCAGCATTTT,CASSRGTGISQPQHF
TRBJ2-7,TRBD2,15,NA,TRBV11-2,TGTGCCAGCAGCGGAGTAGGGCTAGCGGGCTACGAGCAGTACTTC,CASSGVGLAGYEQYF
TRBJ2-1,NA,14,NA,TRBV6-6,TGTGCCAGCAGTTTGGACTGGTTCTACAATGAGCAGTTCTTC,CASSLDWFYNEQFF
TRBJ2-1,TRBD2,13,NA,TRBV10-3,TGTGCCATCAGTGAGGGACTAGCGGGAGAGCAGTTCTTC,CAISEGLAGEQFF
TRBJ2-2,NA,13,NA,TRBV6-4,TGTGCCAGCAGTGACTCGAGCACCGGGGAGCTGTTTTTT,CASSDSSTGELFF
TRBJ2-7,NA,12,once,TRBV6-5,TGTGCCATCCTCTACAGGCCCCACGAGCAGTACTTC,CAILYRPHEQYF
TRBJ1-4,NA,15,NA,TRBV30,TGTGCCTGGAGCCCCCCACACGGAACTAATGAAAAACTGTTTTTT,CAWSPPHGTNEKLFF
TRBJ1-5,NA,13,NA,TRBV19,TGTGCCAGTGGCCAAGGAGGGGATCAGCCCCAGCATTTT,CASGQGGDQPQHF
TRBJ1-1,NA,12,NA,TRBV7-2,TGTGCCAGCAGCTTAGGAGGGACTGGGGCTTTCTTT,CASSLGGTGAFF
TRBJ2-5,NA,13,NA,TRBV19,TGTGCCAGTAGTATAGACGGGGTAGAGACCCAGTACTTC,CASSIDGVETQYF
TRBJ2-2,NA,15,NA,TRBV10-3,TGTGCCATCAGTGAGGCAGGGCGGGATTCCGGGGAGCTGTTTTTT,CAISEAGRDSGELFF
TRBJ1-6,TRBD1,17,NA,TRBV28,TGTGCCAGCAGTCTGGAGGAACCGGGACAGGGGTTTTCACCCCTCCACTTT,CASSLEEPGQGFSPLHF
TRBJ2-7,TRBD2,15,NA,TRBV28,TGTGCCAGCACCCTAGCGGGGGGGCACCTTGGCGAGCAGTACTTC,CASTLAGGHLGEQYF